The rows below give T cell receptor beta chains drawn from one sample of a study of shared clonotypes between healthy human individuals. Libraries were prepared by immunoSEQ multiplex PCR; TCRdb keeps only in-frame clonotypes and omits some of them. The sample records some 2,000,000 clones, about 95% being singletons. Material: naive CD8+ T cells sorted from blood. The source is a man in his late teens or twenties in good health. Each CDR3 is given with its conserved first and last residue. Each record gives: V gene, clone size, J gene, CDR3 length, D gene, CDR3 DNA, CDR3 protein. D genes are given only for firm matches. Clone size is given for some rows only: seen once, a few or many times, or a class if the clone is expanded.

TRBV7-9	-	TRBJ1-2	13	-	TGTGCCAGCAGCCACATCATTGCTTATGGCTACACCTTC	CASSHIIAYGYTF
TRBV7-9	-	TRBJ2-5	12	-	TGTGCCAGCAGCGACGCCTTAGAGACCCAGTACTTC	CASSDALETQYF
TRBV2	-	TRBJ2-5	12	-	TGTGCCAGCAGTGCGGAGGGGGAGACCCAGTACTTC	CASSAEGETQYF
TRBV19	-	TRBJ1-6	13	-	TGTGCCAGCCAATCCGGTCCTAATTCACCCCTCCACTTT	CASQSGPNSPLHF
TRBV2	-	TRBJ2-7	16	TRBD1	TGTGCCAGCAGTGACCCACGACAGGGGAACTTCTACGAGCAGTACTTC	CASSDPRQGNFYEQYF
TRBV5-1	-	TRBJ2-7	15	-	TGCGCCAGCAGCTTGGAGCGACCTTCCGCCTACGAGCAGTACTTC	CASSLERPSAYEQYF
TRBV5-1	-	TRBJ2-1	13	-	TGCGCCACCTCGGACGCTTCCTACAATGAGCAGTTCTTC	CATSDASYNEQFF
TRBV7-9	-	TRBJ2-3	16	TRBD2	TGTGCCAGCAGCTTAGATCGACTAGCGGAGGGGGATACGCAGTATTTT	CASSLDRLAEGDTQYF
TRBV13	-	TRBJ2-7	15	TRBD1	TGTGCCAGCAGCTTAGTTGGTTCCGGGACAGGAGAGCAGTACTTC	CASSLVGSGTGEQYF
TRBV12-5	-	TRBJ2-5	12	-	TGTGCTAGTGGGGGGGTACGAGAGACCCAGTACTTC	CASGGVRETQYF
TRBV7-9	-	TRBJ2-1	15	-	TGTGCCAGCAGCTTAGGGGCTTCCTCCTACAATGAGCAGTTCTTC	CASSLGASSYNEQFF
TRBV11-1	-	TRBJ2-3	13	-	TGTGCCAGCAGCGTTGGGACCGCGGATACGCAGTATTTT	CASSVGTADTQYF
TRBV14	-	TRBJ1-2	15	-	TGTGCCAGCAGCCAAGGAACGGGCCAACACTATGGCTACACCTTC	CASSQGTGQHYGYTF
TRBV7-9	-	TRBJ1-1	18	-	TGTGCCAGCAGGACCGTCAGCTTGACCGGTCGGGGGGACACTGAAGCTTTCTTT	CASRTVSLTGRGDTEAFF
TRBV7-2	-	TRBJ2-5	14	-	TGTGCCAGCAGCCTCGGATCGGGGCGAGAGACCCAGTACTTC	CASSLGSGRETQYF
TRBV5-6	few	TRBJ2-7	14	-	TGTGCCAGCAGCTTGGTACAGGGACGCTACGAGCAGTACTTC	CASSLVQGRYEQYF
TRBV11-2	-	TRBJ2-3	16	-	TGTGCCAGCACCCCAAAGGAGGACTATGACACAGATACGCAGTATTTT	CASTPKEDYDTDTQYF
TRBV6-5	-	TRBJ2-7	12	-	TGTGCCAGCAGTTACGAGGCCTACGAGCAGTACTTC	CASSYEAYEQYF
TRBV5-6	-	TRBJ2-7	14	-	TGTGCCAGCAGCCCGACTCTCTCGGCCTACGAGCAGTACTTC	CASSPTLSAYEQYF
TRBV28	-	TRBJ2-7	17	-	TGTGCCAGCAGTTTAAAGAATACCTACGGGGTCGCCTACGAGCAGTACTTC	CASSLKNTYGVAYEQYF
TRBV4-1	-	TRBJ2-5	17	-	TGCGCCAGCAGCCAAGACGGGGCACAGGGCCCCTCAGAGACCCAGTACTTC	CASSQDGAQGPSETQYF
TRBV2	once	TRBJ2-7	16	-	TGTGCCAGCAGTGAAGGGTTCATGACAGGAACTTACGAGCAGTACTTC	CASSEGFMTGTYEQYF
TRBV5-5	-	TRBJ2-1	11	-	TGTGCCAGCAGCCTCCTCGATGAGCAGTTCTTC	CASSLLDEQFF
TRBV2	-	TRBJ2-2	16	TRBD1	TGTGCCAGCATAGAGGGGACAGGGTCATTCACCGGGGAGCTGTTTTTT	CASIEGTGSFTGELFF
TRBV9	-	TRBJ2-3	14	-	TGTGCCAGCACCCCCGAGGGCTTACCAGATACGCAGTATTTT	CASTPEGLPDTQYF
TRBV11-2	-	TRBJ2-7	13	TRBD1	TGTGCCAGCAGCTTCGGACAGGGCTACGAGCAGTACTTC	CASSFGQGYEQYF
TRBV11-2	-	TRBJ2-1	13	-	TGTGCCAGCAATATCCAGGGATACAATGAGCAGTTCTTC	CASNIQGYNEQFF
TRBV4-1	-	TRBJ2-5	13	-	TGCGCCAGCAGCCGAGTTCAAAAAGAGACCCAGTACTTC	CASSRVQKETQYF
TRBV28	-	TRBJ2-7	13	-	TGTGCCAGCAGTTTGACAGGCTTAGGCGAGCAGTACTTC	CASSLTGLGEQYF
TRBV29-1	-	TRBJ2-7	11	-	TGCAGCGTTCTACAGGGTTACGAGCAGTACTTC	CSVLQGYEQYF
TRBV15	-	TRBJ1-1	15	TRBD1	TGTGCCACCAGCAGGACAGGGGGAGTGAACACTGAAGCTTTCTTT	CATSRTGGVNTEAFF
TRBV4-1	once	TRBJ1-5	15	TRBD1	TGCGCCAGCAGCAACGGACAGGGGATCAATCAGCCCCAGCATTTT	CASSNGQGINQPQHF
TRBV12-5	-	TRBJ2-3	14	-	TGTGCTAGTGGTTTGGGATCAGGGGTCCATACGCAGTATTTT	CASGLGSGVHTQYF
TRBV29-1	-	TRBJ1-3	10	-	TGCAGCGTATCAGGAAACACCATATATTTT	CSVSGNTIYF
TRBV29-1	-	TRBJ1-1	16	-	TGCAGCGCCTTCGGAGACCCCAGAGGTGTAAACACTGAAGCTTTCTTT	CSAFGDPRGVNTEAFF
TRBV5-1	-	TRBJ1-3	15	-	TGCGCCAGCAGCTTGGAGGGGGGCTCTGGAAACACCATATATTTT	CASSLEGGSGNTIYF
TRBV15	once	TRBJ2-3	15	TRBD2	TGTGCCACCAGTAGACTAGCGGGGGGGACAGATACGCAGTATTTT	CATSRLAGGTDTQYF
TRBV13	once	TRBJ2-7	12	-	TGTGCCAGCAGCATAGGAGGCAACGAGCAGTACTTC	CASSIGGNEQYF
TRBV6-4	-	TRBJ1-5	16	-	TGTGCCAGCAGTGACTCCGGGACGTTGAGTAATCAGCCCCAGCATTTT	CASSDSGTLSNQPQHF
TRBV7-8	-	TRBJ1-6	17	-	TGTGCCAGCAGCTTGGACGGTGACAGTCTTTATAATTCACCCCTCCACTTT	CASSLDGDSLYNSPLHF
TRBV5-1	-	TRBJ2-3	15	-	TGCGCCAGCAGCCCAGACAGGCCCCCCACAGATACGCAGTATTTT	CASSPDRPPTDTQYF
TRBV2	-	TRBJ1-2	11	-	TGTGCCAGCAGCCGAGATTATGGCTACACCTTC	CASSRDYGYTF
TRBV7-2	-	TRBJ2-3	12	-	TGTGCCAGCAGCTCCCTCGCAGATACGCAGTATTTT	CASSSLADTQYF
TRBV18	-	TRBJ2-7	12	-	TGTGCCAGCTCCCCAGACAGCTACGAGCAGTACTTC	CASSPDSYEQYF
TRBV27	-	TRBJ2-3	16	-	TGTGCCAGCAGTGGAGACAGCCCGAGGGGCACAGATACGCAGTATTTT	CASSGDSPRGTDTQYF
TRBV5-6	-	TRBJ2-3	16	-	TGTGCCAGCAGCTTGGTGACAGCCCTAAGCACAGATACGCAGTATTTT	CASSLVTALSTDTQYF
TRBV6-5	-	TRBJ2-3	13	TRBD1	TGTGCCAGCAGTATCTCCTTGGACAGGGGGCAGTATTTT	CASSISLDRGQYF
TRBV7-9	-	TRBJ1-1	15	-	TGTGCCAGCAGCTTAGGATGGGGTCCGGGCGCTGAAGCTTTCTTT	CASSLGWGPGAEAFF